Listed below are T cell receptor beta chains from one sample, sequenced in a study of T cells expressing NK-cell markers. TCRdb re-called the 5' RACE reads and shows each CDR3 protein once, DNA omitted. Recorded for this sample: roughly 300,000 distinct CDR3 sequences. The sequencing input was blood T cells: a sorted CD56 or NKG2C T cell subset, CD4+ or CD8+ T cells, or bulk PBMC T cells (not recorded which). These receptors came from a woman between 18 and 75 years old in good health. CDR3s include the opening cysteine and the closing phenylalanine or tryptophan. Rows may omit the clone size; those that give it use once, few, many or a size class.

abundance: -
v_gene: TRBV12-3/TRBV12-4
j_gene: TRBJ2-7
CDR3aa: CASSPPSGSSYEQYF

abundance: -
v_gene: TRBV3-1
j_gene: TRBJ2-5
CDR3aa: CASSQRTSGRQETQYF

abundance: -
v_gene: TRBV20-1
j_gene: TRBJ2-3
CDR3aa: CSATTSGYIDTQYF

abundance: medium-sized
v_gene: TRBV20-1
j_gene: TRBJ2-3
CDR3aa: CSASSLSGQGRDTQYF

abundance: -
v_gene: TRBV5-1
j_gene: TRBJ2-5
CDR3aa: CASSLVRTRQETQYF

abundance: -
v_gene: TRBV13
j_gene: TRBJ1-3
CDR3aa: CASSPRGRASSGNTIYF

abundance: -
v_gene: TRBV5-4
j_gene: TRBJ2-5
CDR3aa: CASSSADRVGTQYF

abundance: -
v_gene: TRBV9
j_gene: TRBJ2-7
CDR3aa: CASSVRDSGGEQYF

abundance: -
v_gene: TRBV30
j_gene: TRBJ2-1
CDR3aa: CAWMRWREPPYNEQFF

abundance: -
v_gene: TRBV20-1
j_gene: TRBJ2-1
CDR3aa: CSARDRGLAPNEQFF

abundance: -
v_gene: TRBV20-1
j_gene: TRBJ1-2
CDR3aa: CSARGSDRGKDYGYTF

abundance: -
v_gene: TRBV20-1
j_gene: TRBJ2-3
CDR3aa: CSARGLGTTDTQYF

abundance: -
v_gene: TRBV6-1
j_gene: TRBJ1-3
CDR3aa: CASSTPNSGNTIYF